Below, 8 T cell receptor beta chains from the same sample are listed, as sequenced in a study of T cell responses to AZD1222 COVID-19 vaccine. Produced via immunoSEQ multiplex PCR; TCRdb's table is partial and in-frame only. The sample includes tens of thousands of clones, 80% to 90% of them seen just once. Sequenced here: peripheral blood, sampled 28 days after the second AZD1222 dose. The receptors stem from an adult who received the AZD1222 COVID-19 vaccine.

V is TRBV29-1 and J is TRBJ2-6; 9 bases align to TRBD2. The CDR3 spans 18 residues. The germline V gene has CDR1 SQVTM and CDR2 ANQGSEA. Unmatched junction bases numbered 11, after V lost 1 base and J lost 4 bases. The CDR3 spells CSVEGRGSGSPGANVLTF. The DNA for the CDR3 is TGCAGCGTTGAAGGTCGTGGTAGCGGGAGTCCAGGGGCCAACGTCCTGACTTTC.

The J gene is TRBJ2-7, the V gene TRBV3-1 (or the pseudogene TRBV3-2); unclear D gene. Germline V gene sequence: CDR1 LGHDT, CDR2 YNNKEL (reference sequence). The V and J ends lost 0 bases and 6 bases respectively, with 9 bases between them. This CDR3 is built from 13 residues. The CDR3 region has the DNA TGTGCCAGCAGCCAAGATCGCGCCCGCGAGCAGTACTTC. Amino acid sequence: CASSQDRAREQYF.

The V gene is TRBV6-6, the J gene TRBJ1-2, with 11 bases fitting TRBD1. J lost 6 bases, V lost 2 bases, and 2 bases had no gene match. From germline, CDR1 is MNHNY and CDR2 SVGAGI (reference sequence). This CDR3 has 14 amino acids. The CDR3 protein is CASSYGQGAHGYTF. Written as DNA, the CDR3 is TGTGCCAGCAGTTACGGACAGGGGGCGCATGGCTACACCTTC.

The rearrangement uses TRBV29-1 and TRBJ1-1; D call uncertain. Germline V CDR1 and CDR2: SQVTM, ANQGSEA. There are 15 residues in the CDR3. The V end was cut by 6 bases, the J end by 1 base, with 18 bases between. The CDR3 DNA follows: TGCAGCGTGGGCCCAGAAGGTGTAGGGAACACTGAAGCTTTCTTT. Protein sequence: CSVGPEGVGNTEAFF.

The chain is built from TRBV5-4 and TRBJ2-5; no clear D gene. The CDR3 extends over 13 amino acids. Germline loops: CDR1 SGHNT, CDR2 YYREEE (reference sequence). Trimming took 4 bases from V and 2 from J, leaving 9 bases between them. The CDR3 region has the DNA TGTGCCAGCAGCCTGGCTGCTCAAGAGACCCAGTACTTC. Amino acids: CASSLAAQETQYF. Complete variable domain (other parts from reference TRBV5-4 and TRBJ2-5): ETGVTQSPTHLIKTRGQQVTLRCSSQSGHNTVSWYQQALGQGPQFIFQYYREEENGRGNFPPRFSGLQFPNYSSELNVNALELDDSALYLCASSLAAQETQYFGPGTRLLVL.

The rearrangement joins TRBV5-5 to TRBJ2-1, with TRBD2 matching over 10 bases. Trimming cost V 4 bases and J 6 bases; bases outside gene matches: 10. CDR1 and CDR2 from the germline V gene are SGHKS and YYEKEE (reference sequence). CDR3 length: 16 residues. The CDR3 loop is CASSTLAGANVNEQFF. The CDR3 DNA reads as TGTGCCAGCAGCACCCTAGCGGGAGCAAACGTCAATGAGCAGTTCTTC.

The rearrangement links TRBV19 to TRBJ2-7; 9 bases are shared with TRBD1. The CDR3 loop spans 16 amino acids. The V gene's germline CDR1 is LNHDA and CDR2 SQIVND (reference sequence). Germline trimming cut 4 bases from V and 3 bases from J; bases unmatched to any gene: 10. The CDR3 region is CASSTGTGTGFYEQYF. The CDR3 DNA is TGTGCCAGTAGTACCGGGACCGGGACAGGGTTCTACGAGCAGTACTTC.

The V gene is TRBV29-1, the J gene TRBJ2-7; the match to TRBD1 covers 10 bases. With 6 bases clipped from V and 1 base from J, the junction kept 3 bases outside the gene matches. Germline V gene lookup returns CDR1 SQVTM and CDR2 ANQGSEA. The CDR3 extends over 13 amino acids. For the CDR3, the DNA is TGCAGCGTAGGACAGGGGGGGTCCTACGAGCAGTACTTC. Protein product: CSVGQGGSYEQYF.